The 10 T cell receptor beta chains given below trace back to one sample, sequenced in a study of T cell repertoires in ileal Crohn's disease. The time point here: neoterminal ileum biopsy at postoperative endoscopy, about 6 months after surgery. Repertoires were generated with immunoSEQ multiplex PCR, while TCRdb's copy carries only in-frame clones and drops some. In the table there are about 12,000 clones, 80% to 85% of which are singletons. The sample comprised ileal tissue. Receptor source: an adult with Crohn's disease.

The rearrangement uses TRBV5-5 and TRBJ2-3; 15 bases are shared with TRBD2. Germline V gene sequence: CDR1 SGHKS, CDR2 YYEKEE (reference sequence). The CDR3 length is 15 residues. V lost 4 bases, J lost 5 bases, and 2 bases stayed unmatched. CDR3 sequence: CASSLGLAGGDTQYF. DNA of the CDR3: TGTGCCAGCAGCCTGGGACTAGCGGGGGGAGATACGCAGTATTTT.

The chain recombines TRBV6-5 with TRBJ2-1, with D maybe TRBD1 (7 bases). The germline gives CDR1 MNHEY, CDR2 SVGAGI. This CDR3 has 13 amino acids. V was pared by 5 bases and J by 6 bases, with 11 bases between. DNA for the CDR3: TGTGCCAGCAGTGGGCAGGGGGGCAATGAGCAGTTCTTC. Its translation is CASSGQGGNEQFF.

The gene calls are TRBV9 and TRBJ2-1, with D possibly matching TRBD1 (5 bases). V lost 0 bases and J lost 6, with 13 bases in between. The CDR3 runs 15 residues. Germline V gives CDR1 SGDLS, CDR2 YYNGEE. The CDR3 nucleotides read TGTGCCAGCAGCGTAGCTACAGGAGTGGTCAATGAGCAGTTCTTC. The encoded protein is CASSVATGVVNEQFF.

This clone appeared once. This chain joins TRBV5-5 and TRBJ2-7, with a tentative D call TRBD1 (6 bases). Trimming took 1 base from V and 0 from J, leaving 11 bases between them. Germline lookup yields CDR1 SGHKS and CDR2 YYEKEE (reference sequence). CDR3 length: 15 amino acids. The CDR3 DNA reads TGTGCCAGCAGCTTGTTCCTGGACAGCTCCTACGAGCAGTACTTC. It codes for CASSLFLDSSYEQYF. The entire variable domain, with the rest obtained from reference TRBV5-5 and TRBJ2-7, is as follows: DAGVTQSPTHLIKTRGQQVTLRCSPISGHKSVSWYQQVLGQGPQFIFQYYEKEERGRGNFPDRFSARQFPNYSSELNVNALLLGDSALYLCASSLFLDSSYEQYFGPGTRLTVT.

This clone was picked up a small number of times. This sequence joins TRBV11-3 and TRBJ2-5, with D unresolved. The germline V and J ends were trimmed by 6 bases and 2 bases, with 4 bases remaining between them. CDR3 length: 11 residues. The germline CDR1 and CDR2 sequences are SGHNT and YENEEA. The CDR3 spells CASRAQETQYF. The CDR3 coding sequence is TGTGCCAGCAGGGCACAAGAGACCCAGTACTTC.

This chain links TRBV29-1 with TRBJ2-1; 11 bases are a match to TRBD2. V lost 1 base, J lost 7 bases, and 3 bases stayed unmatched. This CDR3 region has 14 residues. Germline assignment: CDR1 SQVTM and CDR2 ANQGSEA. The CDR3 DNA follows: TGCAGCGTTGAAGCACTAGCGGGAGTGAATGAGCAGTTCTTC. Translated, it gives CSVEALAGVNEQFF.

The genes are TRBV5-1 and TRBJ1-1; D may be TRBD1 (6 bases). Trimming cost V 0 bases and J 4 bases, with 10 bases left between them. The CDR3 spans 14 residues. Germline V CDR1 and CDR2: SGHRS, YFSETQ. The CDR3 is CASSLGGLGTEAFF. The CDR3 region has the DNA TGCGCCAGCAGCTTGGGGGGGCTGGGCACTGAAGCTTTCTTT.

The V and J genes are TRBV2 and TRBJ2-1; D might be TRBD1 (5 bases). Trimming pared 6 bases from V and 3 bases from J, leaving 12 bases between. Germline lookup yields CDR1 SNHLY and CDR2 FYNNEI. The CDR3 spans 14 residues. DNA for the CDR3: TGTGCCAGCAGGGCCCCGGACATCTACAATGAGCAGTTCTTC. Protein: CASRAPDIYNEQFF.

The chain links TRBV6-1 to TRBJ1-2, with TRBD1 matching over 9 bases. The germline CDR1 and CDR2 sequences are MNHNS and SASEGT. The CDR3 covers 14 residues. Trimming cost V 4 bases and J 8 bases; bases outside gene matches: 8. CDR3 in DNA: TGTGCCAGCAGTGTCCGGACAGGGGTTGGCGGCTACACCTTC. This gives the protein CASSVRTGVGGYTF.

The chain uses TRBV20-1 and TRBJ2-7, with 7 bases matching TRBD1. V shed 5 bases, J shed 7 bases, and the junction held 5 bases outside the gene matches. Looked up from germline, CDR1 is DFQATT and CDR2 is SNEGSKA (reference sequence). The CDR3 loop spans 11 amino acids. CDR3 sequence (DNA): TGCAGTGCTCGGACAGGACAGGAGCAGTACTTC. Amino acids: CSARTGQEQYF.